Shown below are 4 T cell receptor beta chains from a single sample sequenced in a study of T cell responses to AZD1222 COVID-19 vaccine. Profiled with immunoSEQ multiplex PCR; TCRdb holds only in-frame clones, not every one. The sample lists some 130,000 clones, about 90% occurring once. Sequences were derived from peripheral blood, sampled on day 0 of AZD1222 vaccination. These TCRs come from an adult in good health.

The V gene is TRBV11-2, the J gene TRBJ2-7, with 7 bases matching TRBD2. Germline assignment: CDR1 SGHAT and CDR2 FQNNGV. With 3 bases clipped from V and 6 bases from J, the junction kept 5 bases outside the gene matches. The CDR3 spans 13 residues. Here the CDR3 DNA reads TGTGCCAGCAGCTTCCCAGGGAGGGGCGAGCAGTACTTC. As protein: CASSFPGRGEQYF.

In DNA form, the CDR3 reads TGCAGTGCTAGTACGGGAGACAGGCTCTATGGCTACACCTTC. It is translated as CSASTGDRLYGYTF. The rearrangement joins TRBV20-1 to TRBJ1-2; maybe TRBD1 (6 bases). Germline V CDR1 and CDR2: DFQATT, SNEGSKA (reference sequence). The CDR3 length is 14 residues. With 3 bases removed from V and 4 bases from J, the gap between germline ends came to 15 bases.

The genes are TRBV27 and TRBJ2-1; maybe TRBD2 (7 bases). CDR3 length equals 14 residues. The germline CDR1 and CDR2 sequences are MNHEY and SMNVEV (reference sequence). V lost 7 bases and J 9 bases, leaving 19 bases between the germline ends. The CDR3 sequence: CASTLGGGSGEQFF. In DNA, the CDR3 is TGTGCCAGCACCCTTGGGGGGGGCTCAGGTGAGCAGTTCTTC.

This chain connects TRBV12-5 to TRBJ1-5; D possibly corresponds to TRBD1 (6 bases). This CDR3 has 14 residues. CDR1 is LGHNT and CDR2 is FRNRAP in the germline V gene. V dropped 6 bases and J dropped 0 bases, with 9 bases sitting between them. Written as DNA, the CDR3 is TGTGCTAGTGGGCCGGGACATAGCAATCAGCCCCAGCATTTT. Translation gives CASGPGHSNQPQHF.